Sequencing of this T cell receptor (beta chain) was carried out in a study of CD8 T cells in ankylosing spondylitis listed by TCRdb under 2017. Regarding the complete study: To find TCR variants linked to disease, the study profiled T cell receptor beta repertoires in ankylosing spondylitis patients and healthy donors. Peripheral blood was sampled, and synovial fluid was also collected from ankylosing spondylitis patients. In total, the full study cohort was made up of approximately 99 healthy donors and 25 to 30 ankylosing spondylitis patients. Overall study outcomes, separate from this receptor: Some of the motif variants had been reported before in the synovial fluid and blood of reactive arthritis patients, a finding that suggests common disease-initiation mechanisms. In peripheral blood, the disease-linked clones were found at relatively low frequencies and had a CD8+ phenotype. A TCR beta motif made up of several highly homologous amino acid variants appeared to be characteristic of blood from ankylosing spondylitis patients. According to the report, matched synovial fluid samples from ankylosing spondylitis patients were significantly enriched for the disease-linked clones.

From cysteine to phenylalanine, the CDR3 is 16 amino acids long. Here the CDR3 DNA is all that survives: 48 bases in frame from base 1. Reading the germline V gene gives CDR1 MGHRA and CDR2 YSYEKL. The junction carries 10 bases between V and J, which are trimmed by 1 base and 0 bases respectively. This clonotype has more than one count but fewer than ten. Its target antigen remains unknown. No much larger clone is present one base from it, and per-base qualities are unavailable. Sequencer: Illumina HiSeq 2500. Quantitative 5'-RACE with molecular barcodes was the method used to prepare the TCR beta libraries. On the study's bioinformatics: A new computational method based on a probabilistic model of VDJ rearrangement was used to identify disease-linked TCR variants. TCRdb redid the processing of the public reads, applying fastp at Q25 and MiXCR, and retained in-frame beta chains. All rows with the same CDR3 protein become a single entry with the most common DNA and genes. TCRdb's processing, not the authors' own work, is the source of the V and J calls. The sample includes hundreds of thousands of distinct CDR3 sequences, with roughly 20% observed a single time. The ten largest clones add up to about an eighth of the sample.

The origin of this receptor is a male donor with ankylosing spondylitis or in good health (not recorded which). The rearrangement joined TRBV4-1 to TRBJ2-1, with the D gene not confidently named. The specimen was blood, either unsorted or a sorted T cell fraction (not recorded which). The CDR3 region: CASSQVVGISYNEQFF. The bases read TGCGCCAGCAGCCAAGTCGTCGGCATCTCCTACAATGAGCAGTTCTTC.